Here is one TCR beta chain with its context. Its matching antigen is unknown. The data were obtained in a study of T cells after yellow fever vaccination. The V gene's germline CDR1 is GTSNPN and CDR2 SVGIG (reference sequence). The CDR3 loop spans 14 amino acids. With 8 bases removed from V and 2 bases from J, the gap between germline ends came to 17 bases. Study findings and constraints: CD4 and CD8 compartments shared a small share of clonotypes, likely from convergent recombination.

TCRdb passed the 5' RACE reads through MiXCR, listing each CDR3 protein once. The data hold 500,000 to 650,000 distinct CDR3 sequences, with roughly a sixth observed a single time. Sequenced material: PBMCs, taken more than 4 days after the first yellow fever vaccination. The TCR originated in a man in his late teens or twenties who received the YFV17D yellow fever vaccine. The chain joins TRBV30 to TRBJ2-3; D perhaps matches TRBD1 (6 bases). The CDR3 DNA is TGTGCCGGACTCCGGACAGTGGACACAGATACGCAGTATTTT. It codes for CAGLRTVDTDTQYF.